A selection of T cell receptor beta chains follows, all from one sample in a study of chemoradiotherapy in HPV16-positive cancers. Profiling relied on immunoSEQ multiplex PCR, and the TCRdb table lists in-frame clones only, not all of them. The profile covers about 68,000 clones, with 88% appearing a single time and under 4.5% taken by the ten largest. The sequencing here drew on blood, taken from a patient who underwent chemoradiotherapy. These receptor sequences come from a human donor with HPV-associated anogenital cancer. The CDR3 runs from the conserved cysteine through the conserved F or W. Clone size is stated in some rows and not others, as once, few, many or a class when expanded.

j_call: TRBJ2-7; v_call: TRBV18; clone_size: -; cdr3_aa: CASSRGAVTYEQYF
j_call: TRBJ2-1; v_call: TRBV15; clone_size: few; cdr3_aa: CATTDGGHEQFF
j_call: TRBJ2-5; v_call: TRBV28; clone_size: -; cdr3_aa: CASSRLVETQYF
j_call: TRBJ2-5; v_call: TRBV28; clone_size: -; cdr3_aa: CASGRSGVETQYF
j_call: TRBJ2-3; v_call: TRBV10-1; clone_size: -; cdr3_aa: CASSEGGRPADTQYF
j_call: TRBJ2-3; v_call: TRBV4-1; clone_size: -; cdr3_aa: CASSQALAGVTDTQYF
j_call: TRBJ2-2; v_call: TRBV10-3; clone_size: -; cdr3_aa: CAINRGSTGELFF
j_call: TRBJ1-2; v_call: TRBV6-1; clone_size: -; cdr3_aa: CASSVGSTDYGYTF
j_call: TRBJ1-4; v_call: TRBV28; clone_size: -; cdr3_aa: CASNTGQGGEKLVF
j_call: TRBJ2-2; v_call: TRBV11-2; clone_size: -; cdr3_aa: CASRRTGLTDGELFF
j_call: TRBJ1-1; v_call: TRBV9; clone_size: -; cdr3_aa: CASSVGDRLNTEAFF
j_call: TRBJ2-7; v_call: TRBV9; clone_size: -; cdr3_aa: CASSVASGGTRGSEQYF
j_call: TRBJ1-1; v_call: TRBV30; clone_size: -; cdr3_aa: CAWSVRGLNTEAFF
j_call: TRBJ2-5; v_call: TRBV18; clone_size: -; cdr3_aa: CASSRTQETQYF
j_call: TRBJ1-3; v_call: TRBV5-4; clone_size: -; cdr3_aa: CASSFGQGSSGNTIYF
j_call: TRBJ1-2; v_call: TRBV30; clone_size: -; cdr3_aa: CAWATQGGYGYTF
j_call: TRBJ2-1; v_call: TRBV6-5; clone_size: -; cdr3_aa: CASNNGRSYNEQFF
j_call: TRBJ1-6; v_call: TRBV10-3; clone_size: -; cdr3_aa: CAISEMQGVRAPLHF
j_call: TRBJ1-1; v_call: TRBV25-1; clone_size: -; cdr3_aa: CASSAPIGPAFF
j_call: TRBJ2-6; v_call: TRBV11-2; clone_size: -; cdr3_aa: CASTRDSGANVLTF
j_call: TRBJ2-5; v_call: TRBV19; clone_size: -; cdr3_aa: CASRSSGGTQYF
j_call: TRBJ1-3; v_call: TRBV29-1; clone_size: -; cdr3_aa: CSVAGLDTIYF
j_call: TRBJ2-1; v_call: TRBV6-1; clone_size: -; cdr3_aa: CASSEYHGTSGTNEQFF
j_call: TRBJ2-5; v_call: TRBV7-9; clone_size: -; cdr3_aa: CASSPGTVLQETQYF
j_call: TRBJ2-6; v_call: TRBV15; clone_size: -; cdr3_aa: CATSRGSSGANVLTF
j_call: TRBJ1-5; v_call: TRBV2; clone_size: -; cdr3_aa: CASTALRDQPQHF
j_call: TRBJ2-2; v_call: TRBV6-4; clone_size: -; cdr3_aa: CASSETATGELFF
j_call: TRBJ2-1; v_call: TRBV10-3; clone_size: -; cdr3_aa: CAISLGQGQGNEQFF
j_call: TRBJ2-1; v_call: TRBV6-5; clone_size: -; cdr3_aa: CASLGLAGASNEQFF
j_call: TRBJ1-4; v_call: TRBV9; clone_size: -; cdr3_aa: CASSVDAVLNEKLFF
j_call: TRBJ2-7; v_call: TRBV4-1; clone_size: -; cdr3_aa: CASSRGQGPSSYEQYF
j_call: TRBJ2-3; v_call: TRBV5-6; clone_size: -; cdr3_aa: CASSFGSGGTDTQYF
j_call: TRBJ1-2; v_call: TRBV20-1; clone_size: -; cdr3_aa: CSSKGGYGYTF
j_call: TRBJ2-7; v_call: TRBV4-2; clone_size: -; cdr3_aa: CASSQVGAGSYEQYF
j_call: TRBJ1-6; v_call: TRBV5-6; clone_size: -; cdr3_aa: CASSTGLGNSPLHF
j_call: TRBJ2-7; v_call: TRBV2; clone_size: -; cdr3_aa: CASNRGAYEQYF
j_call: TRBJ2-3; v_call: TRBV5-1; clone_size: -; cdr3_aa: CASSWELDSWDTQYF
j_call: TRBJ1-5; v_call: TRBV28; clone_size: -; cdr3_aa: CASSPNRVDQPQHF
j_call: TRBJ2-3; v_call: TRBV10-1; clone_size: -; cdr3_aa: CASSGDLKSAITDTQYF
j_call: TRBJ2-7; v_call: TRBV5-1; clone_size: -; cdr3_aa: CASSPWGSSYEQYF
j_call: TRBJ1-1; v_call: TRBV5-1; clone_size: -; cdr3_aa: CASSMTGDTEAFF
j_call: TRBJ2-1; v_call: TRBV11-1; clone_size: -; cdr3_aa: CASSRASGGYNEQFF
j_call: TRBJ2-6; v_call: TRBV5-4; clone_size: -; cdr3_aa: CASSLAELSGANVLTF
j_call: TRBJ2-2; v_call: TRBV7-9; clone_size: -; cdr3_aa: CASSLQGADTGELFF
j_call: TRBJ1-4; v_call: TRBV15; clone_size: -; cdr3_aa: CATTQGSNEKLFF
j_call: TRBJ2-7; v_call: TRBV6-1; clone_size: -; cdr3_aa: CASSGASGRLKLLVEQYF
j_call: TRBJ1-1; v_call: TRBV6-5; clone_size: -; cdr3_aa: CASSYGHGVNTEAFF
j_call: TRBJ1-5; v_call: TRBV27; clone_size: -; cdr3_aa: CASSLGTSNQPQHF
j_call: TRBJ1-1; v_call: TRBV9; clone_size: -; cdr3_aa: CASGAGGAEAFF